The present TCR beta chain was sequenced within a study of T cells after yellow fever vaccination. Study context: Preparation of the low-cell-number fractions used SMART-Seq v4 Ultra Low Input.

Study-level findings and limits: Weaker overall, the secondary response nonetheless peaked faster (day 5 versus 15).

From germline, CDR1 is SSHAT and CDR2 FNYEAQ (reference sequence). This CDR3 is 13 amino acids long. The sample holds many counts of this clonotype. Its antigen is unidentified. Relative to the germline gene, one junction end is altered; a read error may explain this. Conversion of TCR transcripts into cDNA relied on 5'RACE template switching, which added a universal primer site and UMIs. TCRdb reprocessed the 5' RACE reads via MiXCR and lists one record per CDR3 protein. This table has 300,000 to 450,000 distinct CDR3 sequences, 6.2% appearing once. The TCR comes from a man aged 30 to 39 who received the YFV17D yellow fever vaccine. The sample in question was PBMCs, obtained 5 days after the yellow fever booster vaccination. The chain has TRBV7-7 and TRBJ2-5, with a tentative D call TRBD1 (5 bases). Here the CDR3 DNA reads TGTGCTAGCAGCCCAGGGTGGCAAGGGACCCAGTACTTC. Amino acids: CASSPGWQGTQYF.